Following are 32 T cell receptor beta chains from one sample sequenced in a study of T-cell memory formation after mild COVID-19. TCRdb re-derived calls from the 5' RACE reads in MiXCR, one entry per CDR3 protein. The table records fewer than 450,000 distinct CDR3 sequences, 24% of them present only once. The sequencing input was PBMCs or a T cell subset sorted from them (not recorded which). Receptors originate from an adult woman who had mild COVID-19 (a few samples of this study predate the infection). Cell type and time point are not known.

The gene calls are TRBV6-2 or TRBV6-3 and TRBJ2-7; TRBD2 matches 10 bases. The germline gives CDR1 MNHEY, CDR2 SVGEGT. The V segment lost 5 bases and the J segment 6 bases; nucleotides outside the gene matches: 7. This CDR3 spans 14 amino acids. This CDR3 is CASSQRGGSLEQYF. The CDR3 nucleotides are TGTGCCAGCAGTCAGCGGGGGGGCTCGCTCGAGCAGTACTTC.

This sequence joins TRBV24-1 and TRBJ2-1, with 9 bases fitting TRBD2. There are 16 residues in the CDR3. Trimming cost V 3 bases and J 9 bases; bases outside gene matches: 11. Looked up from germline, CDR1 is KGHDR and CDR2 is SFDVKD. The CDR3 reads CATSDASGALRGEQFF. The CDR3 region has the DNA TGTGCCACCAGTGATGCTAGCGGGGCTTTGCGGGGTGAGCAGTTCTTC.

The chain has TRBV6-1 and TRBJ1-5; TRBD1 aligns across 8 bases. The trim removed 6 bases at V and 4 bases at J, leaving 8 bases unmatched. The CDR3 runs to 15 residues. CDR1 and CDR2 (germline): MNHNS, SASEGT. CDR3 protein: CASRQRTGQNQPQHF. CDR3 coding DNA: TGTGCCAGCAGGCAGCGGACAGGGCAAAATCAGCCCCAGCATTTT.

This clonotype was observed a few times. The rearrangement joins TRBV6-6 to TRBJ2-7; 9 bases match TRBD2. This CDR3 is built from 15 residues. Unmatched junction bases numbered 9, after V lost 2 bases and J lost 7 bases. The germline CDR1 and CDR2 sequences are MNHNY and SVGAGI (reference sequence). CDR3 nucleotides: TGTGCCAGCAGTTACCTCAAGGCAGCGGGAGGTGAGCAGTACTTC. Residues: CASSYLKAAGGEQYF.

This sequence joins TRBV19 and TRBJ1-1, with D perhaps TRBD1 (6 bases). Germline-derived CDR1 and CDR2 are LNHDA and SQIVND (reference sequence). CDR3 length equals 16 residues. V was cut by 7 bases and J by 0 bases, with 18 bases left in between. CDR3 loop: CASTNLRDIVNTEAFF. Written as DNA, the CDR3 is TGTGCCAGTACTAACCTCCGGGACATAGTGAACACTGAAGCTTTCTTT.

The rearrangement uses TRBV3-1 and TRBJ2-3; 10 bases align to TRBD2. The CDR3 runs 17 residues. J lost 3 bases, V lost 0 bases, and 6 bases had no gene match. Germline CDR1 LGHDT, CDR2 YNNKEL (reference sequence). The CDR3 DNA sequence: TGTGCCAGCAGCCAAGAGCGGAGCGGGGGGGGAACAGATACGCAGTATTTT. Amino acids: CASSQERSGGGTDTQYF.

In nucleotides, the CDR3 is TGTGCCACCAGTGAGAGACACTCCGAAAAACTGTTTTTT. Protein product: CATSERHSEKLFF. The chain has TRBV24-1 and TRBJ1-4; D is ambiguous. Per the germline V gene, CDR1 is KGHDR and CDR2 is SFDVKD. The CDR3 is 13 residues long. V dropped 4 bases and J dropped 8 bases, with 10 bases sitting between them.

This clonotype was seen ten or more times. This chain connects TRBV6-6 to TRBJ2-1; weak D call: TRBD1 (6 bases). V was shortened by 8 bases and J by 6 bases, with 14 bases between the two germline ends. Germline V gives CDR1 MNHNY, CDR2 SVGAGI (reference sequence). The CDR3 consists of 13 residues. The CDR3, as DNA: TGTGCCAGCCGAGCAGGGGTGAGCAATGAGCAGTTCTTC. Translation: CASRAGVSNEQFF.

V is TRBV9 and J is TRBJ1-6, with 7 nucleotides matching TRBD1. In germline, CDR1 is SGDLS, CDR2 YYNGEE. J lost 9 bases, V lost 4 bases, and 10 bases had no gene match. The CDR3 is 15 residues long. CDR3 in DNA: TGTGCCAGCAGCCTCAGACAGGGTGGGGGTTCACCCCTCCACTTT. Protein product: CASSLRQGGGSPLHF.

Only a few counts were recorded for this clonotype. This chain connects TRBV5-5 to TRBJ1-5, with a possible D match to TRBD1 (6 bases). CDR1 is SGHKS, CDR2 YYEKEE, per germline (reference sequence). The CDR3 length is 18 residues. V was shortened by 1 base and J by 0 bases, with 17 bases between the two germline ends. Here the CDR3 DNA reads TGTGCCAGCAGCTTGTTCAGGGGCCTTCGGGATAGCAATCAGCCCCAGCATTTT. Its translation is CASSLFRGLRDSNQPQHF. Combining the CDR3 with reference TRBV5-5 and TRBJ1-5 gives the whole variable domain DAGVTQSPTHLIKTRGQQVTLRCSPISGHKSVSWYQQVLGQGPQFIFQYYEKEERGRGNFPDRFSARQFPNYSSELNVNALLLGDSALYLCASSLFRGLRDSNQPQHFGDGTRLSIL.

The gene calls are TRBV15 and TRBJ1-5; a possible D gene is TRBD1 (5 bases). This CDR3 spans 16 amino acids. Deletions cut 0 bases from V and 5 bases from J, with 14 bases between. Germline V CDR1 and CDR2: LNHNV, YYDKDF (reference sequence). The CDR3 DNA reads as TGTGCCACCAGCAGAGATGGGTGGGGCCGAGATCAGCCCCAGCATTTT. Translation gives CATSRDGWGRDQPQHF.

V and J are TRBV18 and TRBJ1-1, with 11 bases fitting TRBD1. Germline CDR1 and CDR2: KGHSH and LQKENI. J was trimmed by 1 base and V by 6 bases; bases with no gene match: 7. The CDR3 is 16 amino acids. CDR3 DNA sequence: TGTGCCAGCTCTTTCTGGACAGGGGGCCGGAACACTGAAGCTTTCTTT. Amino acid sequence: CASSFWTGGRNTEAFF. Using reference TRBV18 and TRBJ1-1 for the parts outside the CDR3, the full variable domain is NAGVMQNPRHLVRRRGQEARLRCSPMKGHSHVYWYRQLPEEGLKFMVYLQKENIIDESGMPKERFSAEFPKEGPSILRIQQVVRGDSAAYFCASSFWTGGRNTEAFFGQGTRLTVV.

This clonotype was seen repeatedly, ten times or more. The CDR3 bases are TGCGCCAGCAGCCGCCTAGCGGGGGGTGGGAATGAGCAGTTCTTC. Translation gives CASSRLAGGGNEQFF. This rearrangement joins TRBV4-3 to TRBJ2-1; 11 bases are a match to TRBD2. Germline values: CDR1 LGHNA, CDR2 YSLEER. V lost 4 bases and J lost 7; bases outside the gene matches: 6. The CDR3 consists of 15 residues.

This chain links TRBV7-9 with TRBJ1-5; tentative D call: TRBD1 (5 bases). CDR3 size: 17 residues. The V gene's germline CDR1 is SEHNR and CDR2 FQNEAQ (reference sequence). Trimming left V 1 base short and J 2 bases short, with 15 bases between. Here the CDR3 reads CASSLGGLVQGNQPQHF. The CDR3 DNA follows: TGTGCCAGCAGCTTAGGGGGCCTAGTACAGGGCAATCAGCCCCAGCATTTT.

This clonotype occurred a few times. The CDR3 loop reads CASSLVEGLSSYEQYF. DNA of the CDR3: TGTGCCAGCAGCTTGGTAGAAGGTCTAAGCTCCTACGAGCAGTACTTC. The rearrangement links TRBV5-5 to TRBJ2-7; D unclear. CDR1 SGHKS and CDR2 YYEKEE come from the germline V gene (reference sequence). The CDR3 sequence is 16 residues long. Trimming removed 0 bases from V and 0 bases from J, with 13 bases in between.

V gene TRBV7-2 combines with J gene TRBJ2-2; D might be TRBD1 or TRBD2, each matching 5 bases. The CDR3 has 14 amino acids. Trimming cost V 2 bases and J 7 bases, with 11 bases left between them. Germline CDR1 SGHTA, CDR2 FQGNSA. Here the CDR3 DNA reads TGTGCCAGCAGCTTAAAGACGAGGGGCGGGGAGCTGTTTTTT. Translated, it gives CASSLKTRGGELFF.

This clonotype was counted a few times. CDR3 in DNA: TGTGCCAGCAGAACGGGACCGTTGAACACTGAAGCTTTCTTT. Protein product: CASRTGPLNTEAFF. The chain has TRBV12-3 or TRBV12-4 and TRBJ1-1; perhaps TRBD1 as D (5 bases). Trimming took off 6 bases at V and 0 bases at J, with 11 bases between the two ends. This CDR3 is 14 amino acids long.

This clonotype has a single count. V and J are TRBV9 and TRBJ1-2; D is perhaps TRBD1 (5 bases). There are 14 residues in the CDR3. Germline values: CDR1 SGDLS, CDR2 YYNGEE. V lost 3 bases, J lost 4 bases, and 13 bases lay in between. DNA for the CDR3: TGTGCCAGCAGCGCGTCGACAGAAGGCTATGGCTACACCTTC. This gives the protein CASSASTEGYGYTF.

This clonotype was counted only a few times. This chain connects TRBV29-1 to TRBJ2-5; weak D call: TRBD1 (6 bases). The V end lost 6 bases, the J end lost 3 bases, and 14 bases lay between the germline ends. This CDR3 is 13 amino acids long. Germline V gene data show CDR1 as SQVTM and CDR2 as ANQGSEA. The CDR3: CSVTRTAKETQYF. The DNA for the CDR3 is TGCAGCGTGACCCGGACAGCCAAAGAGACCCAGTACTTC.

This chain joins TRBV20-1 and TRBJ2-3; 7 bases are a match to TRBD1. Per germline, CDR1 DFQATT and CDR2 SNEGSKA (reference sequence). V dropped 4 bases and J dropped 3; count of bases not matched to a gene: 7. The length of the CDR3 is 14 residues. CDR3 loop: CSANRDSGTDTQYF. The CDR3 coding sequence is TGCAGTGCTAACCGGGACAGTGGGACAGATACGCAGTATTTT.

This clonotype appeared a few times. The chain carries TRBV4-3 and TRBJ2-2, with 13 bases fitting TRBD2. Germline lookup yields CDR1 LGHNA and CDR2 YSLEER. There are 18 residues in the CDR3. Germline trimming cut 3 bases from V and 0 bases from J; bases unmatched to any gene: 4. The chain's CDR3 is CASSHLLAGGPNTGELFF. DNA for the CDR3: TGCGCCAGCAGCCACCTACTAGCGGGAGGGCCGAACACCGGGGAGCTGTTTTTT.

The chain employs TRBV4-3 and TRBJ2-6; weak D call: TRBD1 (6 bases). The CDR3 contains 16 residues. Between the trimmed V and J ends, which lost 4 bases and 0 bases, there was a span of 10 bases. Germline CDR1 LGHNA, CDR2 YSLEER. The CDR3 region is CASSPTGNSGANVLTF. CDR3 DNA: TGCGCCAGCAGCCCTACAGGGAACTCTGGGGCCAACGTCCTGACTTTC.

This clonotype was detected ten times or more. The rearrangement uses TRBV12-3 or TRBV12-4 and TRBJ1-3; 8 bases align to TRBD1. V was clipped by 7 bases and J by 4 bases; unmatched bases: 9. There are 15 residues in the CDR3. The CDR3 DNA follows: TGTGCCAGCACCGAGGACAGGGCCGTAGGAAACACCATATATTTT. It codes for CASTEDRAVGNTIYF.

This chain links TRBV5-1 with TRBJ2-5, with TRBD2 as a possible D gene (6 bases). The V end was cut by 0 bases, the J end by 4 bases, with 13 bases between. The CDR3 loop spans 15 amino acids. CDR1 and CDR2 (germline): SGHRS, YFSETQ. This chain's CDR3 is CASSLEPQEGETQYF. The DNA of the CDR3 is TGCGCCAGCAGCTTGGAACCCCAGGAGGGAGAGACCCAGTACTTC.

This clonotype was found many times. CDR3 nucleotide sequence: TGTGCCAGCAGCATTAAAGAGGGGGGATATTCACCCCTCCACTTT. Amino acid sequence: CASSIKEGGYSPLHF. The chain couples TRBV9 to TRBJ1-6; weak D call: TRBD1 (6 bases). V was cut by 4 bases and J by 8 bases, with 16 bases left in between. The germline gives CDR1 SGDLS, CDR2 YYNGEE. The CDR3 has 15 residues.

The CDR3 sequence is CASMGALGLATYNEQFF. The CDR3 DNA sequence: TGTGCCAGCATGGGGGCACTCGGACTAGCGACCTACAATGAGCAGTTCTTC. V gene TRBV28 combines with J gene TRBJ2-1; 9 bases map to TRBD2. This CDR3 is built from 17 residues. V lost 7 bases and J lost 2; bases outside the gene matches: 12. Germline assignment: CDR1 MDHEN and CDR2 SYDVKM.

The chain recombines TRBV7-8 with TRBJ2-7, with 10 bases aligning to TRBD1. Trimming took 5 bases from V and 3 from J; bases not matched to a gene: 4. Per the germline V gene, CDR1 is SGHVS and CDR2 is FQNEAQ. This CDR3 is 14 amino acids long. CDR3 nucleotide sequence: TGTGCCAGCAGCACCGGGACAGGGGTCTACGAGCAGTACTTC. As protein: CASSTGTGVYEQYF.

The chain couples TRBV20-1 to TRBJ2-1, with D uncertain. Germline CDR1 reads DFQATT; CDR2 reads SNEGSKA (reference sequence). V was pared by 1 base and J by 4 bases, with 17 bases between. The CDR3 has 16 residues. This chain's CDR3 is CSARGEWGNGYNEQFF. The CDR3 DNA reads TGCAGTGCTAGAGGAGAATGGGGAAACGGATACAATGAGCAGTTCTTC.

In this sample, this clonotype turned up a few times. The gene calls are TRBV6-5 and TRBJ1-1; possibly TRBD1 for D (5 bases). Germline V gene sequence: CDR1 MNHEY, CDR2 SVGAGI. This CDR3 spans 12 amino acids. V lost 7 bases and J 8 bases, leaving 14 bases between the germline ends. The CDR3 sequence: CASTQRQGEAFF. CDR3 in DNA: TGTGCCAGCACCCAGCGGCAGGGAGAAGCTTTCTTT.

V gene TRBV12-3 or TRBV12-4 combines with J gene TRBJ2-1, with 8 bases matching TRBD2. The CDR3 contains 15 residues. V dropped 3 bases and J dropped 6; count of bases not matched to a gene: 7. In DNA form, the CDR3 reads TGTGCCAGCAGTTTGGATGCGGGAGGAAGCAATGAGCAGTTCTTC. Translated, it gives CASSLDAGGSNEQFF.

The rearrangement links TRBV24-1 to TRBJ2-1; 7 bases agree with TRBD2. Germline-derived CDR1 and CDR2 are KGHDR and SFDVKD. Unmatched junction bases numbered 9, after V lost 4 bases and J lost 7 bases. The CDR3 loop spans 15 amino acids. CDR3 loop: CATSEDRTRRNEQFF. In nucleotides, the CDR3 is TGTGCCACCAGTGAAGACCGGACTAGGAGGAATGAGCAGTTCTTC.

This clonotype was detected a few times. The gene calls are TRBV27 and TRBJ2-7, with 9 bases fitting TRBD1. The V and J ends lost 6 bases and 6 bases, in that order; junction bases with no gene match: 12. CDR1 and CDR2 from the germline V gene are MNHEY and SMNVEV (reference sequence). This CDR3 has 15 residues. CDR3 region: CASSRTGDGYGEQYF. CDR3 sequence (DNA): TGTGCCAGCAGCCGGACAGGGGACGGGTATGGCGAGCAGTACTTC.